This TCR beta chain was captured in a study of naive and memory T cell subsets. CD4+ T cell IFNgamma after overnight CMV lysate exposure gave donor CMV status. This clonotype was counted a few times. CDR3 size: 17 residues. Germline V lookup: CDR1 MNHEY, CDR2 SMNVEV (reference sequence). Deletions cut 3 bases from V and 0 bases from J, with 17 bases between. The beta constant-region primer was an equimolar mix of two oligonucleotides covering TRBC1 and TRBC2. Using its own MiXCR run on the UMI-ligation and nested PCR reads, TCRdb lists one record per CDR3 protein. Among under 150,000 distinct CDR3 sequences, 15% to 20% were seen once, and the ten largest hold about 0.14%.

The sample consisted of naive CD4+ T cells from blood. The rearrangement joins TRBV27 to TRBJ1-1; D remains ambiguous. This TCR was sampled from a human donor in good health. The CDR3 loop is CASSFGPTANMNTEAFF. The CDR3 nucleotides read TGTGCCAGCAGTTTCGGGCCGACCGCAAACATGAACACTGAAGCTTTCTTT.